A selection of T cell receptor beta chains follows, all from one sample in a study of identifying expanded T cells in peripheral blood. Clones were read by immunoSEQ multiplex PCR, and TCRdb kept only the in-frame ones, dropping some. The table has more than 45,000 clones, approximately 89% seen once. The sequencing sample was made of blood. The receptors originated from a person between 18 and 75 years old in good health. The CDR3 runs from the conserved cysteine through the conserved F or W. The D gene is left open where the match is weak. Not all rows give a size; the values are once, few, many and, for expanded clones, a class.

clone_size	v_call	j_call	cdr3_length	d_call	cdr3_nt	cdr3_aa
NA	TRBV6-5	TRBJ2-7	14	NA	TGTGCCAGCAGTCCCGGGACTGGCTCCTACGAGCAGTACTTC	CASSPGTGSYEQYF
NA	TRBV19	TRBJ1-3	15	NA	TGTGCCAGTAGTTTAACGTGGGGAAACGGAAACACCATATATTTT	CASSLTWGNGNTIYF
once	TRBV7-9	TRBJ2-1	15	NA	TGTGCCAGCAGCCGGACGGCGGGCTCCTACAATGAGCAGTTCTTC	CASSRTAGSYNEQFF
NA	TRBV30	TRBJ1-5	16	TRBD1	TGTGCCTGGAGTGACGGGGACAGGTATTACTCAAAGCCCCAGCATTTT	CAWSDGDRYYSKPQHF
NA	TRBV7-8	TRBJ1-5	15	NA	TGTGCCAGCAGCTTAGGGGGAACAGGGACTAGGCCCCAGCATTTT	CASSLGGTGTRPQHF
NA	TRBV5-6	TRBJ2-5	14	NA	TGTGCCAGCAGCCTATTCCAGGGCCAAGAGACCCAGTACTTC	CASSLFQGQETQYF
NA	TRBV29-1	TRBJ1-6	13	NA	TGCAGCGTCCGGACAGCAAGGAATTCACCCCTCCACTTT	CSVRTARNSPLHF
NA	TRBV7-2	TRBJ2-7	15	TRBD2	TGTGCCAGCAGACCATCTAGCGGGAGGGCCTACGAGCAGTACTTC	CASRPSSGRAYEQYF
NA	TRBV2	TRBJ2-2	15	NA	TGTGCCAGCAGTGAGCAGGGAGGCGATGCCGGGGAGCTGTTTTTT	CASSEQGGDAGELFF
NA	TRBV18	TRBJ1-6	16	NA	TGTGCCAGCTCACCGCGGGGACTCCCGCCCGATTCACCCCTCCACTTT	CASSPRGLPPDSPLHF
NA	TRBV5-1	TRBJ1-2	15	NA	TGCGCCAGCAGCCCACAAGGACCGAACTTTCCCGGCTACACCTTC	CASSPQGPNFPGYTF
NA	TRBV4-2	TRBJ2-5	16	NA	TGTGCCAGCAGCCAAGAAACGGGACGCGACACAGAGACCCAGTACTTC	CASSQETGRDTETQYF
NA	TRBV4-1	TRBJ2-7	16	TRBD2	TGCGCCAGCAGCCAAGATACTAGCGGGATAGTTTACGAGCAGTACTTC	CASSQDTSGIVYEQYF
once	TRBV5-4	TRBJ1-2	17	NA	TGTGCCAGCAGCTTAAAGGTAACGGGGGCCGAGGACTATGGCTACACCTTC	CASSLKVTGAEDYGYTF
NA	TRBV28	TRBJ2-7	10	NA	TGTGCCAGCAGCCGTTACGAGCAGTACTTC	CASSRYEQYF
NA	TRBV7-7	TRBJ2-7	13	NA	TGTGCTAGCAGCTTAGACATAGGGAAGGAGCAGTACTTC	CASSLDIGKEQYF
NA	TRBV5-1	TRBJ2-5	14	NA	TGCGCCAGCAGCTTGGCCAACGCGGAAGAGACCCAGTACTTC	CASSLANAEETQYF
NA	TRBV6-6	TRBJ1-2	14	TRBD1	TGTGCCAGCAGTTACAGTAGGGACAGCTATGGCTACACCTTC	CASSYSRDSYGYTF
NA	TRBV28	TRBJ1-2	16	TRBD1	TGTGCCAGCAGTCCAACCGGGACAGGGTCCTTCTATGGCTACACCTTC	CASSPTGTGSFYGYTF
NA	TRBV6-5	TRBJ1-2	15	TRBD1	TGTGCCAGCAGTTACTCAGGACAGGGCTCAGCTGGCTACACCTTC	CASSYSGQGSAGYTF
NA	TRBV9	TRBJ2-1	16	NA	TGTGCCAGCAGCTCCGGTGGGCTAGCGCCGTACAATGAGCAGTTCTTC	CASSSGGLAPYNEQFF
NA	TRBV5-1	TRBJ2-5	16	NA	TGCGCCAGCAGCGCTGGCAACCCCCACATTCAAGAGACCCAGTACTTC	CASSAGNPHIQETQYF
NA	TRBV30	TRBJ1-2	15	TRBD1	TGTGCCTGGAGCCCAACCGGGACAGGGGGTTATGGCTACACCTTC	CAWSPTGTGGYGYTF
NA	TRBV5-6	TRBJ2-3	14	NA	TGTGCCAGCAGCAAGTCAGGGTACACAGATACGCAGTATTTT	CASSKSGYTDTQYF
NA	TRBV27	TRBJ1-1	15	TRBD1	TGTGCCAGCAGTCCAGACAGGGGGCGCGCATCTGAAGCTTTCTTT	CASSPDRGRASEAFF
NA	TRBV6-5	TRBJ1-1	16	TRBD1	TGTGCCAGCAGTTTACAGGGGGGCAGTTTGGGCACTGAAGCTTTCTTT	CASSLQGGSLGTEAFF
NA	TRBV29-1	TRBJ2-7	14	TRBD2	TGCAGCGTTGAAGGGCGGGAGGACTCCTACGAGCAGTACTTC	CSVEGREDSYEQYF
once	TRBV2	TRBJ2-3	14	NA	TGTGCCAGCAGTGTAGATCAGGCCACAGATACGCAGTATTTT	CASSVDQATDTQYF
NA	TRBV4-3	TRBJ1-1	16	TRBD1	TGCGCCAGCAGCCAAGGGGACAGGATTATGAACACTGAAGCTTTCTTT	CASSQGDRIMNTEAFF
few	TRBV11-2	TRBJ2-7	16	NA	TGTGCCAGCAGCTTTGGTGTGACAATCGACGTCTACGAGCAGTACTTC	CASSFGVTIDVYEQYF
NA	TRBV7-2	TRBJ2-1	14	NA	TGTGCCAGCAGCTTGACAGCGACCTACAATGAGCAGTTCTTC	CASSLTATYNEQFF